One and the same sample provided the 4 T cell receptor beta chains below, sequenced in a study of shared clonotypes between healthy human individuals. Repertoires were generated with immunoSEQ multiplex PCR, while TCRdb's copy carries only in-frame clones and drops some. Among millions of clones listed, approximately 95% were seen once. Specimen: naive CD4+ T cells sorted from blood. Subset described: CD45RA+ positively selected. The receptors stem from a man younger than 30 in good health.

The chain recombines TRBV5-1 with TRBJ2-7; TRBD2 aligns across 10 bases. Germline loops: CDR1 SGHRS, CDR2 YFSETQ. V lost 5 bases to trimming and J lost 6 bases; unmatched junction nucleotides: 5. The CDR3 is 13 amino acids. The CDR3 DNA reads TGCGCCAGCAGTTCACTAGCGGGGAGCGAGCAGTACTTC. Its translation is CASSSLAGSEQYF.

This clone has just one count. The chain uses TRBV6-6 and TRBJ2-5, with 13 bases lining up with TRBD2. The CDR3 length is 15 residues. The trim removed 2 bases at V and 6 bases at J, leaving 3 bases unmatched. From germline, CDR1 is MNHNY and CDR2 SVGAGI (reference sequence). The CDR3 nucleotides are TGTGCCAGCAGTTACGGGACTAGCGGGATAAAGACCCAGTACTTC. This encodes CASSYGTSGIKTQYF.

This sequence joins TRBV10-3 and TRBJ2-3; TRBD1 matches 8 bases. This CDR3 spans 17 amino acids. Germline values: CDR1 ENHRY, CDR2 SYGVKD. With 3 bases clipped from V and 5 bases from J, the junction kept 13 bases outside the gene matches. The CDR3 region has the DNA TGTGCCATCAGTGAACTTCCTGGGCAGGGGGCTGGAGATACGCAGTATTTT. This gives the protein CAISELPGQGAGDTQYF.

The rearrangement joins TRBV5-1 to TRBJ2-7, with no clear D. Trimming left V 0 bases short and J 5 bases short, with 12 bases between. The germline V gene encodes CDR1 SGHRS and CDR2 YFSETQ. The CDR3 is 14 residues long. For the CDR3, the DNA is TGCGCCAGCAGCTTGGGCTCTCCAAGGGACGAGCAGTACTTC. It yields the protein CASSLGSPRDEQYF.